This TCR beta chain came from a study of blood T cell repertoires in COVID-19. Germline assignment: CDR1 MNHEY and CDR2 SMNVEV (reference sequence). Trimming shortened V by 4 bases and J by 0 bases, and 12 bases separated the two germline ends. The CDR3 totals 15 residues. Original data processing: Estimation of nucleated cell counts relied on the amplification of reference gene primers. Assay: immunoSEQ multiplex PCR; the TCRdb copy retains only in-frame clones and omits some. D and trimming come from the DNA, and the V and J calls and clone size come from that table. The repertoire has under 300,000 clones, approximately 79% of them found once; the top ten carry under 4.5%.

The sequence came from a middle-aged woman with active or convalescent COVID-19. The chain carries TRBV27 and TRBJ1-2; possibly TRBD1 for D (5 bases). The source material was peripheral blood. The CDR3 loop reads CASSSSRGANYGYTF. CDR3 sequence (DNA): TGTGCCAGCAGTTCCTCCCGGGGGGCTAACTATGGCTACACCTTC.